This TCR beta chain was sequenced for a study of blood T cell repertoires in COVID-19. Here immunoSEQ multiplex PCR was the method, and the copy in TCRdb shows in-frame clones only, minus some. In the table there are 250,000 to 400,000 clones, 75% to 90% of which are singletons. Trimming cost V 2 bases and J 1 base, with 8 bases left between them. Germline V gene lookup returns CDR1 SGHVS and CDR2 FQNEAQ. There are 14 residues in the CDR3. Sequenced material: PBMCs or T cells enriched from blood (not recorded which). The clonotype originates from a woman aged 25 to 39 who had been exposed to COVID-19. The chain recombines TRBV7-8 with TRBJ1-2; D is unresolved. The CDR3, as DNA: TGTGCCAGCAGCTTAAACTCTTATAACTATGGCTACACCTTC. Amino acids: CASSLNSYNYGYTF. Using reference TRBV7-8 and TRBJ1-2 for the parts outside the CDR3, the full variable domain is GAGVSQSPRYKVAKRGQDVALRCDPISGHVSLFWYQQALGQGPEFLTYFQNEAQLDKSGLPSDRFFAERPEGSVSTLKIQRTQQEDSAVYLCASSLNSYNYGYTFGSGTRLTVV.